The clone carrying this TCR beta chain showed up just a few times. Antigen: not known. Via MiXCR, TCRdb re-called the 5' RACE reads, giving one row per CDR3 protein. The data hold 1.5 million or so distinct CDR3 sequences, with roughly a third observed a single time. This entry is derived from a study of identical twins. Study observations and caveats: Beta out-of-frame twin sharing showed a weaker excess.

Germline V gives CDR1 SEHNR, CDR2 FQNEAQ (reference sequence). The trim removed 4 bases at V and 4 bases at J, leaving 6 bases unmatched. The CDR3 contains 15 residues. The sample comprised cord blood. This receptor was taken from a newborn girl in good health. The chain joins TRBV7-9 to TRBJ1-5, with 8 bases identical to TRBD1. The CDR3 region has the DNA TGTGCCAGCAGCTCAACGGACAGGGTGAATCAGCCCCAGCATTTT. It encodes CASSSTDRVNQPQHF.